This TCR beta chain was sequenced in a study of blood T cell repertoires in COVID-19. Study in general: Researchers got acute and convalescent COVID-19 samples from the United States, Italy and Spain. Sample material is recorded as cDNA or gDNA derived from T cells, B-cell-depleted T cells, or PBMCs.

The CDR3 is 14 residues long. Germline V gene lookup returns CDR1 MDHEN and CDR2 SYDVKM. V gave up 5 bases and J gave up 4 bases; unmatched junction bases: 4. Donors of Cohort 3 who recovered were those that had two negative PCRs, clearance, or symptom resolution. Authors' data handling: The assay estimated nucleated cells by amplifying reference gene primers. TCRdb keeps only in-frame clones here, not all; method: immunoSEQ multiplex PCR. V, J and clone size are taken as reported in that table, and D and trimming were inferred from the DNA itself. Of approximately 240,000 clones detected, 75% to 95% appear once; the ten largest clones hold over 1.5%.

The TCR originated in a young woman who had recovered from COVID-19. The chain carries TRBV28 and TRBJ1-1; 10 positions match TRBD1. The specimen sequenced was PBMCs or T cells enriched from blood (not recorded which). DNA for the CDR3: TGTGCCAGCAGTCTGGACAGGGGGTTCACTGAAGCTTTCTTT. It is translated as CASSLDRGFTEAFF.